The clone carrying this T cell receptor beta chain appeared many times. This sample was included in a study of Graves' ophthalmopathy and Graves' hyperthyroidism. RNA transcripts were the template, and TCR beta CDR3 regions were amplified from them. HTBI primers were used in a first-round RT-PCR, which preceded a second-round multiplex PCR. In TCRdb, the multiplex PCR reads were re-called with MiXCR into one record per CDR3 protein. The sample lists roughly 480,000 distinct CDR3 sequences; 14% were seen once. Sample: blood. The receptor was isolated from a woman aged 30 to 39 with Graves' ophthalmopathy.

DNA for the CDR3: TGCAGCGTTGCAATAGGGGGTAACTATGGCTACACCTTC. Its translation: CSVAIGGNYGYTF. The chain recombines TRBV29-1 with TRBJ1-2; maybe TRBD1 (6 bases). The V and J ends lost 4 bases and 1 base respectively, with 10 bases between them. This CDR3 comprises 13 residues. Germline CDR1 and CDR2: SQVTM and ANQGSEA.